A selection of T cell receptor beta chains follows, all from one sample in a study of T cell repertoires in cytomegalovirus infection. In TCRdb, the reads were re-called with MiXCR into one record per CDR3 protein. The sample yields about 490,000 distinct CDR3 sequences, roughly 10% seen once. Sequenced sample: PBMCs. The receptors come from a human donor in good health (CMV status not recorded). Some clones in this sample may be carry-over from other donors' samples. Each CDR3 is given with its conserved first and last residue. A D gene is named only where the DNA matches it firmly. Expanded clones get a size class; other rows say once, few or many, or leave the size out.

many	.	TRBV6-5	TRBJ1-3	TGTGCCAGCACCAGAATTGGGCTAAGTAGCGTCTCTGGAAACACCATATATTTT	CASTRIGLSSVSGNTIYF
many	.	TRBV7-2	TRBJ1-1	TGTGCCAGCAGCTTATATATGAACACTGAAGCTTTCTTT	CASSLYMNTEAFF
many	.	TRBV6-5	TRBJ1-4	TGTGCCAGCAGTTTCGACAGTACCCTCAATGGAAAACTGTTTTTT	CASSFDSTLNGKLFF
few	.	TRBV20-1	TRBJ2-3	TGCAGTGCTAGCGGGGGATACACAGATACGCAGTATTTT	CSASGGYTDTQYF
many	TRBD2	TRBV14	TRBJ2-7	TGTGCCAGCAGCCAAGATTTGTCCCCGAGCGGGGGGCGTCGAAGCGAGCAGTACTTC	CASSQDLSPSGGRRSEQYF
.	.	TRBV4-1	TRBJ1-3	TGCGCCAGCAGCCAAGGGACAGCCTTCGGCTCTGGAAACACCATATATTTT	CASSQGTAFGSGNTIYF
.	.	TRBV5-1	TRBJ1-1	TGCGCCAGCAGCCCGTCTCCAGGGGTAGCTGAAGCTTTCTTT	CASSPSPGVAEAFF
many	TRBD2	TRBV4-1	TRBJ2-3	TGCGCCAGCAGCCAATACCCGACTAGCGGGAGGGCCTCTAGCACAGATACGCAGTATTTT	CASSQYPTSGRASSTDTQYF
many	.	TRBV19	TRBJ2-2	TGTGCCAGTAGTATAGATCCCCGAGACCCCGGGGAGCTGTTTTTT	CASSIDPRDPGELFF
many	.	TRBV6-6	TRBJ2-1	TGTGCCAGCAGTCGGGACAACCATGAGCAGTTCTTC	CASSRDNHEQFF
many	.	TRBV7-8	TRBJ2-7	TGTGCCAGCAGTAACTCAGTGAACCCAGCCTACGAGCAGTACTTC	CASSNSVNPAYEQYF
.	TRBD2	TRBV27	TRBJ2-1	TGTGCCAGCAGTTCTCCCCTAGGGCTAGCGGGAGGAGGTGAGCAGTTCTTC	CASSSPLGLAGGGEQFF
few	.	TRBV5-5	TRBJ1-1	TGTGCCAGCAGCTTGAGGTCATTAGGCACTGAAGCTTTCTTT	CASSLRSLGTEAFF
.	.	TRBV5-1	TRBJ2-5	TGCGCCAGCAGGGAGGGGGGGACTGGGAGCCAAGAGACCCAGTACTTC	CASREGGTGSQETQYF
many	TRBD1	TRBV4-1	TRBJ2-6	TGCGCCAGCAGCCCATCGACAGGGGGGTCTGGGGCCAACGTCCTGACTTTC	CASSPSTGGSGANVLTF
.	TRBD1	TRBV19	TRBJ1-1	TGTGCCAGTAGCGGACAGGGGGTAGCTGAAGCTTTCTTT	CASSGQGVAEAFF
many	TRBD2	TRBV19	TRBJ2-7	TGTGCCAGTAGTATCGGGAGGAATCTACGGAACTACGAGCAGTACTTC	CASSIGRNLRNYEQYF
few	.	TRBV20-1	TRBJ1-1	TGCAGTGCTAGAGATTGGGGGGGCACTGAAGCTTTCTTT	CSARDWGGTEAFF
.	.	TRBV3-1	TRBJ1-3	TGTGCCAGCAGCCAAGTCGGTGAAAACACCATATATTTT	CASSQVGENTIYF
.	TRBD1	TRBV2	TRBJ1-5	TGTGCCAGCCAGCTCAGGGGGGGTCAGCCCCAGCATTTT	CASQLRGGQPQHF
.	.	TRBV5-1	TRBJ2-7	TGCGCCAGCAGCTTGGGACAGCTGGGGGGCGAGCAGTACTTC	CASSLGQLGGEQYF
few	TRBD1	TRBV30	TRBJ1-4	TGTGCCTGGAGTGAGAAGGGGGCGGCTAATGAAAAACTGTTTTTT	CAWSEKGAANEKLFF
few	.	TRBV12-3/TRBV12-4	TRBJ1-4	TGTGCCAGCAGCCTTACAGGGTCTGAAAAACTGTTTTTT	CASSLTGSEKLFF
many	.	TRBV28	TRBJ1-1	TGTGCCAGCGTGGGCTGGGGGCGGAGTACTGAAGCTTTCTTT	CASVGWGRSTEAFF
few	TRBD2	TRBV10-2	TRBJ2-2	TGCGCCAGCAGTGCGGAGCGGGGGGGCCGATACACCGGGGAGCTGTTTTTT	CASSAERGGRYTGELFF
.	.	TRBV14	TRBJ2-1	TGTGCCAGCAGCCAAGGAGGCTACAGGGCCTTATACAATGAGCAGTTCTTC	CASSQGGYRALYNEQFF
many	TRBD1	TRBV5-1	TRBJ1-5	TGCGCCAGCAGAAGGGACAGGGGTCAGCCCCAGCATTTT	CASRRDRGQPQHF
many	TRBD1	TRBV12-3/TRBV12-4	TRBJ2-5	TGTGCCAGCAGTCCACAGGGGTACCAAGAGACCCAGTACTTC	CASSPQGYQETQYF
few	.	TRBV20-1	TRBJ1-1	TGCAGTGCTAGAGACCCCCTGGGCCGGCTGAACACTGAAGCTTTCTTT	CSARDPLGRLNTEAFF
many	TRBD1	TRBV6-4	TRBJ1-6	TGTGCCAGCGCGACAGGGGAAAATTCACCCCTCCACTTT	CASATGENSPLHF
few	.	TRBV19	TRBJ1-2	TGTGCCAGTAGTATCGGCCTTGCCAGGGGTGGCTACACCTTC	CASSIGLARGGYTF
many	.	TRBV20-1	TRBJ1-1	TGCAGTGCTAGATCTCCAGAGAACACTGAAGCTTTCTTT	CSARSPENTEAFF
many	TRBD1	TRBV18	TRBJ1-6	TGTGCCAGCTCATCCGGGACAGATAATTCACCCCTCCACTTT	CASSSGTDNSPLHF
many	.	TRBV4-1	TRBJ2-2	TGCGCCAGCAGCCAAGATCCCAGACAGCTCACCGGGGAGCTGTTTTTT	CASSQDPRQLTGELFF
many	.	TRBV12-3/TRBV12-4	TRBJ1-2	TGTGCCAGCAGTTGGGGCGGTACTAACTATGGCTACACCTTC	CASSWGGTNYGYTF
few	.	TRBV11-1	TRBJ2-2	TGTGCCAGCAGCTTAGACCGGGATTCCGGGGAGCTGTTTTTT	CASSLDRDSGELFF
many	TRBD2	TRBV12-3/TRBV12-4	TRBJ2-2	TGTGCCAGCAGTTTTCCCGAGACTAGCGGCCACACCGGGGAGCTGTTTTTT	CASSFPETSGHTGELFF
few	.	TRBV6-5	TRBJ1-6	TGTGCCAGCACACGTAGCTCCTATAATTCACCCCTCCACTTT	CASTRSSYNSPLHF
few	TRBD1	TRBV27	TRBJ1-1	TGTGCCAGCAGTCAGCCGAGGACAGGGTACACTGAAGCTTTCTTT	CASSQPRTGYTEAFF
many	.	TRBV7-8	TRBJ1-2	TGTGCCAGCAGCTTAGAAGCGGGACTCAGCTATGGCTACACCTTC	CASSLEAGLSYGYTF
many	.	TRBV7-2	TRBJ1-1	TGTGCCAGCAGCTTAGCGGGGTACACTTCTGAAGCTTTCTTT	CASSLAGYTSEAFF
many	.	TRBV20-1	TRBJ1-2	TGCAGTGCTTGGGGGGTCTCCTATGGCTACACCTTC	CSAWGVSYGYTF
.	TRBD2	TRBV7-9	TRBJ2-7	TGTGCCAGCAGCCCCCAAAGCGGGAGAAAATACGAGCAGTACTTC	CASSPQSGRKYEQYF
.	.	TRBV2	TRBJ2-1	TGTGCCAGCAGGAGGGGGGGGGAAGACAATGAGCAGTTCTTC	CASRRGGEDNEQFF
few	.	TRBV6-2/TRBV6-3	TRBJ1-2	TGTGCCAGCAGTTACGATGGGCAATATGGCTACACCTTC	CASSYDGQYGYTF
many	.	TRBV29-1	TRBJ2-7	TGCAGCGTTGAAGCAGGGGCGACCTACGAGCAGTACTTC	CSVEAGATYEQYF
many	.	TRBV4-1	TRBJ1-2	TGCGCCAGCAGCCAAGAGCAGGGGTACTATGGCTACACCTTC	CASSQEQGYYGYTF
few	.	TRBV20-1	TRBJ1-2	TGCAGTGCGAGCCTACCTTCGAGCGTAAAGCATGGCTACACCTTC	CSASLPSSVKHGYTF
few	.	TRBV20-1	TRBJ1-1	TGCAGTGCTATTTCCGGGGGCGAAACTGAAGCTTTCTTT	CSAISGGETEAFF
few	TRBD1	TRBV11-2	TRBJ2-7	TGTGCCAGCAGCTCAAACAGGGGCACTCACGAGCAGTACTTC	CASSSNRGTHEQYF
.	.	TRBV30	TRBJ2-1	TGTGCCTGGAGTGCGGGGGCGAATGAGCAGTTCTTC	CAWSAGANEQFF
many	.	TRBV10-3	TRBJ2-1	TGTGCCATCAGTGTGGGACAAAGCTCCTACAATGAGCAGTTCTTC	CAISVGQSSYNEQFF
many	.	TRBV4-2	TRBJ2-7	TGTGCCAGCAGCCAAGGAAGGCTAGCCTCCTACGAGCAGTACTTC	CASSQGRLASYEQYF
few	TRBD2	TRBV6-5	TRBJ2-3	TGTGCCAGCAGTTACTCATCGGGGGGGGGCACAGATACGCAGTATTTT	CASSYSSGGGTDTQYF
few	.	TRBV2	TRBJ2-2	TGTGCCAGCACCCGGAGTTCCGGGCCCAGCACCGGGGAGCTGTTTTTT	CASTRSSGPSTGELFF
many	.	TRBV12-3/TRBV12-4	TRBJ1-2	TGTGCCAGCAGTTTAAATCAGGGATTAAGCTACACCTTC	CASSLNQGLSYTF
few	.	TRBV24-1	TRBJ2-2	TGTGCCACCATGACAGAATCCACCGGGGAGCTGTTTTTT	CATMTESTGELFF
few	.	TRBV6-5	TRBJ2-3	TGTGCCAGCAGACTGAGGACAGGCACAGATACGCAGTATTTT	CASRLRTGTDTQYF